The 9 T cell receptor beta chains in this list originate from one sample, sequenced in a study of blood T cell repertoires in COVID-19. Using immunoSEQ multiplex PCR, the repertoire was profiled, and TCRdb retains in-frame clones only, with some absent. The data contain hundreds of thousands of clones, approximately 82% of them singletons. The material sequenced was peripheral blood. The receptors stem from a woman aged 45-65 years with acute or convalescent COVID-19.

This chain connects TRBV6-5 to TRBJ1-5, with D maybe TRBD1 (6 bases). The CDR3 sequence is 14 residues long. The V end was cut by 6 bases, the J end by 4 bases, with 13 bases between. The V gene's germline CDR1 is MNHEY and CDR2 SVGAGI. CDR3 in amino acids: CASSFGQSNQPQHF. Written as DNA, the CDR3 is TGTGCCAGCAGCTTTGGACAGTCGAATCAGCCCCAGCATTTT.

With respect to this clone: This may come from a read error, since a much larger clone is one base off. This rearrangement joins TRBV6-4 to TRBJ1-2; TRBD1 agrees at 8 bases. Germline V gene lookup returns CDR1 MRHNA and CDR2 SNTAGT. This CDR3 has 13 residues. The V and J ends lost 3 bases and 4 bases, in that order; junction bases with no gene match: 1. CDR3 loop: CASSETGGYGYTF. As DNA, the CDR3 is TGTGCCAGCAGTGAAACAGGGGGCTATGGCTACACCTTC.

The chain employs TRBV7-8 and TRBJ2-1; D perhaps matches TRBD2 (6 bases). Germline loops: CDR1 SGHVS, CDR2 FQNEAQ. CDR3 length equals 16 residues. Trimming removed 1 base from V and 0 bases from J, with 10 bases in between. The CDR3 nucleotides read TGTGCCAGCAGCTTAGTGGCGGGGCCCTCCTACAATGAGCAGTTCTTC. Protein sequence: CASSLVAGPSYNEQFF.

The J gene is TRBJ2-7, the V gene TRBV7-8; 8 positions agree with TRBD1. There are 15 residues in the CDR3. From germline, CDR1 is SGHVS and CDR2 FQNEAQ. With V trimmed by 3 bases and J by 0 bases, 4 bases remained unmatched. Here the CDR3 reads CASSFTGGSSYEQYF. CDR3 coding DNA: TGTGCCAGCAGCTTCACAGGGGGGAGCTCCTACGAGCAGTACTTC.

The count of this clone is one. CDR3 DNA: TGTGCCACCAGTGATTTGGGGACAGGGGCCCCTGAAGATACGCAGTATTTT. It specifies CATSDLGTGAPEDTQYF. V and J are TRBV24-1 and TRBJ2-3; 10 nucleotides agree with TRBD1. Germline CDR1 and CDR2: KGHDR and SFDVKD. The junction had 7 bases not matched to a gene; V was cut back by 0 bases and J by 5 bases. The CDR3 consists of 17 residues.

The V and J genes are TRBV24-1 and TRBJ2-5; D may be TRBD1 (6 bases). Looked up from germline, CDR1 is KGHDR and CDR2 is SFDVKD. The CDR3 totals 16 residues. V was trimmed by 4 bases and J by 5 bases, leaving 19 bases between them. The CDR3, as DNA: TGTGCCACCAGTGAACCGGCTGCAGGGGTGCAGGAGACCCAGTACTTC. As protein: CATSEPAAGVQETQYF.

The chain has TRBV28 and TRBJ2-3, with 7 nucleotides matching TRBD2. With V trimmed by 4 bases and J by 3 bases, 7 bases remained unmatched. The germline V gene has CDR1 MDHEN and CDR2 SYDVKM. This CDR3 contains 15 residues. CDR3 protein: CASSSPRAGTDTQYF. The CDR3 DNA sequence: TGTGCCAGCAGTTCACCTCGAGCGGGGACAGATACGCAGTATTTT.

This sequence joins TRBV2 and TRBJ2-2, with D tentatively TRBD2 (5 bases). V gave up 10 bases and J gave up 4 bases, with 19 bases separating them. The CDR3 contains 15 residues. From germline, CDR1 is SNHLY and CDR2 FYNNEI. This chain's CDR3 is CAINAGVTATGELFF. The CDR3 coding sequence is TGTGCCATTAACGCGGGCGTCACGGCCACCGGGGAGCTGTTTTTT.

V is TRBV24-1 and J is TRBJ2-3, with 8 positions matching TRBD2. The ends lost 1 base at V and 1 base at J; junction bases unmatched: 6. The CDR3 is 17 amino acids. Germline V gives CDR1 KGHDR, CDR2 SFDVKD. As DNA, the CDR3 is TGTGCCACCAGTGATTTCGGGGGGGCTATACGCACAGATACGCAGTATTTT. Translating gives CATSDFGGAIRTDTQYF.